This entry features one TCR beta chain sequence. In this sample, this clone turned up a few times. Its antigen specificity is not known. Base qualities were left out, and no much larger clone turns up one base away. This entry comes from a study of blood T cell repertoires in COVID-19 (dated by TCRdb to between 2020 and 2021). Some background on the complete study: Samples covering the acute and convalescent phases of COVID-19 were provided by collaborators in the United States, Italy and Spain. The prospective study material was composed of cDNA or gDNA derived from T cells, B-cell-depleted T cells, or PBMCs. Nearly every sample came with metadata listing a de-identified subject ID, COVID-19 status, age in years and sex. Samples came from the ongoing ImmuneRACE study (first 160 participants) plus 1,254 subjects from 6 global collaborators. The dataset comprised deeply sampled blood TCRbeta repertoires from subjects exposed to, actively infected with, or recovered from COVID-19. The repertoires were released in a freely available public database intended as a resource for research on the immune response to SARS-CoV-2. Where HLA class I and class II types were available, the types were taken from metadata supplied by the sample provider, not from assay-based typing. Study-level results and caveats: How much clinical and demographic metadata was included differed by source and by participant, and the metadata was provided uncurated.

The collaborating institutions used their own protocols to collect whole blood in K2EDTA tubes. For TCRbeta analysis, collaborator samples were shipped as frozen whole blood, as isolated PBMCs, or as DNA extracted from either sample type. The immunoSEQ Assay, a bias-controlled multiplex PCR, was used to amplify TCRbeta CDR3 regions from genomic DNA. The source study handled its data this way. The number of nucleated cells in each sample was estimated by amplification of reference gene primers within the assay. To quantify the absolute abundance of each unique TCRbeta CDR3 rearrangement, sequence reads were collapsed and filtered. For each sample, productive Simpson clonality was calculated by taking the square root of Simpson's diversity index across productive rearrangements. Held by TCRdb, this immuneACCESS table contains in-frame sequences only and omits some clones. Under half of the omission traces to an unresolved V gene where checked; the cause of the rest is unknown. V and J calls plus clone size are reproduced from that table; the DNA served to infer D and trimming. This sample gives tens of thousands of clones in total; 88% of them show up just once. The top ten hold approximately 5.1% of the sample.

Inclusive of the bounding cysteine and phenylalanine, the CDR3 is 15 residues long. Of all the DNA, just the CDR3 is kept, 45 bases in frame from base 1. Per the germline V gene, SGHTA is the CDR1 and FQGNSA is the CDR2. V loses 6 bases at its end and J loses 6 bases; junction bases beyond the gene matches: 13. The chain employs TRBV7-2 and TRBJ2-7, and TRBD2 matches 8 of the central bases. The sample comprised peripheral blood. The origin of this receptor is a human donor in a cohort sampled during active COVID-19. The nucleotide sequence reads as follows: TGTGCCAGCAGTGCCACTACTCGGGGGGGAGGCGAGCAGTACTTC. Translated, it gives CASSATTRGGGEQYF.